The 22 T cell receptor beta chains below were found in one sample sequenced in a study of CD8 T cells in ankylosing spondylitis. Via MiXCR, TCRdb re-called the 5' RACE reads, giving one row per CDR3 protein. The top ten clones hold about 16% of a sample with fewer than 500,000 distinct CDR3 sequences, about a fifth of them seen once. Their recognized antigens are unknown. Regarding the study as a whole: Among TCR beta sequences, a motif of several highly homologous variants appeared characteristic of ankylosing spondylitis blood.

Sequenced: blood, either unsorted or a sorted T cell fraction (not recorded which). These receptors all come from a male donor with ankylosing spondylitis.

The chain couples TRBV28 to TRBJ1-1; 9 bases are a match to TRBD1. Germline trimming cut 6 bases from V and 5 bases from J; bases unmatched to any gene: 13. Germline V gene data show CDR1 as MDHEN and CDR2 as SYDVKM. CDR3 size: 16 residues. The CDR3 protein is CASSLGGNRGQTEAFF. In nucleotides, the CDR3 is TGTGCCAGCAGCCTAGGAGGGAACAGGGGGCAAACTGAAGCTTTCTTT.

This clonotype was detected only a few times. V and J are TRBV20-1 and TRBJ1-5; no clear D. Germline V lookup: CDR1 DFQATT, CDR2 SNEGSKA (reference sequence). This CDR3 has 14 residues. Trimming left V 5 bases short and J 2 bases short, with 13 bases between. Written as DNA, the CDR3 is TGCAGTGCTTCCGCGGTGCGGGGCAATCAGCCCCAGCATTTT. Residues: CSASAVRGNQPQHF.

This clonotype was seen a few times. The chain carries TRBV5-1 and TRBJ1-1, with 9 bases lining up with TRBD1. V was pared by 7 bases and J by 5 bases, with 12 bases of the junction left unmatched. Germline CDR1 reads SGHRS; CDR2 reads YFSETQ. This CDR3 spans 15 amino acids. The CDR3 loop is CASSEQGAPGTEAFF. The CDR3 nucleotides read TGCGCCAGCTCGGAACAGGGGGCGCCGGGGACTGAAGCTTTCTTT. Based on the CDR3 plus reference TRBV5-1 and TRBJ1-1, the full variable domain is KAGVTQTPRYLIKTRGQQVTLSCSPISGHRSVSWYQQTPGQGLQFLFEYFSETQRNKGNFPGRFSGRQFSNSRSEMNVSTLELGDSALYLCASSEQGAPGTEAFFGQGTRLTVV.

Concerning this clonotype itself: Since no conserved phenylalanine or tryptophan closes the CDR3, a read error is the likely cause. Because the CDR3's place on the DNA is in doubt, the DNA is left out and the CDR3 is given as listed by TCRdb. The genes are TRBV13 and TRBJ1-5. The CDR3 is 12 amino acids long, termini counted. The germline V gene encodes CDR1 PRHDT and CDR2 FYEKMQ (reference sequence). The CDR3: CASRVLDEPHHL.

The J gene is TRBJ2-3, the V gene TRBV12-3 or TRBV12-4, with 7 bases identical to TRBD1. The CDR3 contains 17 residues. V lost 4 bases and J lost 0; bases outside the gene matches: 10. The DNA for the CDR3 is TGTGCCAGCAGTTCGAAAAAAAAACAGGGGAGCACAGATACGCAGTATTTT. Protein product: CASSSKKKQGSTDTQYF.

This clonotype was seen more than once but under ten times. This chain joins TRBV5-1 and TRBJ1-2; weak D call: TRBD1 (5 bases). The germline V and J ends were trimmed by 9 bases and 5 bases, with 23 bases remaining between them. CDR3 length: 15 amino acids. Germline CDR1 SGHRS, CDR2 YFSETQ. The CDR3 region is CATSPDPHGAYGYTF. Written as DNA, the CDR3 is TGCGCCACCTCCCCTGACCCCCACGGGGCTTATGGCTACACCTTC. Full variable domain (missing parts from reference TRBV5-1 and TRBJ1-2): KAGVTQTPRYLIKTRGQQVTLSCSPISGHRSVSWYQQTPGQGLQFLFEYFSETQRNKGNFPGRFSGRQFSNSRSEMNVSTLELGDSALYLCATSPDPHGAYGYTFGSGTRLTVV.

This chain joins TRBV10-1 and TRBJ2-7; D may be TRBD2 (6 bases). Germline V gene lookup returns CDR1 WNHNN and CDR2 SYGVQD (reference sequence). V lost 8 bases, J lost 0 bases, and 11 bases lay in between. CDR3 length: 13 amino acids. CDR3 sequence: CASVGLPSYEQYF. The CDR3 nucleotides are TGCGCCAGCGTCGGACTACCCTCCTACGAGCAGTACTTC.

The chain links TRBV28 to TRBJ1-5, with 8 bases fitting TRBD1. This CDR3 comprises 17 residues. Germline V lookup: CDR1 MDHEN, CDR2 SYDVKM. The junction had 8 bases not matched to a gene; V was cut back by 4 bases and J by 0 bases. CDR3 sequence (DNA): TGTGCCAGCAGTTGGCGACAGGGGTCGATTAGCAATCAGCCCCAGCATTTT. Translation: CASSWRQGSISNQPQHF.

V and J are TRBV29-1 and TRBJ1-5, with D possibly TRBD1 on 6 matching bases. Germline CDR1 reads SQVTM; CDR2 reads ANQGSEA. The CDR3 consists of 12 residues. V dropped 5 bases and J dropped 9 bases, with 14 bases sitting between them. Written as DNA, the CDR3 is TGCAGCGTTTCTCAGGGGCGCGGGCCCCAGCATTTT. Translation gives CSVSQGRGPQHF.

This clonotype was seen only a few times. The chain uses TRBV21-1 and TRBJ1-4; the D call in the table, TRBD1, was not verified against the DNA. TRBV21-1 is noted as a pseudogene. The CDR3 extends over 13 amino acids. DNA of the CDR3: TGTGCCAGCACTCCGACAGGGGCTGAAAAACTGTTTTTT. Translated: CASTPTGAEKLFF.

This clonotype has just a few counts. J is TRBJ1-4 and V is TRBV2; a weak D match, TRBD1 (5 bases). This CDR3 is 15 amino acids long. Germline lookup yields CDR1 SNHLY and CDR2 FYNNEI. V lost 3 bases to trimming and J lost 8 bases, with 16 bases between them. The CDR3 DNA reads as TGTGCCAGCAGTGAGCAGGGAACCTATGGCGAAAAACTGTTTTTT. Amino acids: CASSEQGTYGEKLFF. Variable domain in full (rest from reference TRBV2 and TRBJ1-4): EPEVTQTPSHQVTQMGQEVILRCVPISNHLYFYWYRQILGQKVEFLVSFYNNEISEKSEIFDDQFSVERPDGSNFTLKIRSTKLEDSAMYFCASSEQGTYGEKLFFGSGTQLSVL.

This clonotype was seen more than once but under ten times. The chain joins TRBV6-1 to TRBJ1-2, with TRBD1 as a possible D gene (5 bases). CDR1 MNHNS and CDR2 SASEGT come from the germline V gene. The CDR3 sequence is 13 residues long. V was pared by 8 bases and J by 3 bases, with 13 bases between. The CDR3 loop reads CASLKGADYGYTF. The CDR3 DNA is TGTGCCAGCTTGAAAGGGGCTGACTATGGCTACACCTTC.

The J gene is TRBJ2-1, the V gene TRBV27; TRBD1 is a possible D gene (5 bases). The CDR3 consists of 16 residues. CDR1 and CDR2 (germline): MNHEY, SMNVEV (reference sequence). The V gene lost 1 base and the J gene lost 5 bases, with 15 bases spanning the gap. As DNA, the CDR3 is TGTGCCAGCAGTTTATTAGGGTGGGGCAGTGACAATGAGCAGTTCTTC. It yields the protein CASSLLGWGSDNEQFF.

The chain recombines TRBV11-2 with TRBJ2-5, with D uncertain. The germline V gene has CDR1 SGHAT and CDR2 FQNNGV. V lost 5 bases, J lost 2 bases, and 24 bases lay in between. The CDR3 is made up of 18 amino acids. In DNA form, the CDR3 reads TGTGCCAGCAGCCCTCGTCCCCCGGGTCCTCGTGGTCAAGAGACCCAGTACTTC. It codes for CASSPRPPGPRGQETQYF.

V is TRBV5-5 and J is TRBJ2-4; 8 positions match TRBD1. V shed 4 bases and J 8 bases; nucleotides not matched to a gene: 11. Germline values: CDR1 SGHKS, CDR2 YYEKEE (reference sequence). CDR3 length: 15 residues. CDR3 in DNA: TGTGCCAGCAGCCTGATCCCGGACAGGGAGGACATTCAGTACTTC. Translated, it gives CASSLIPDREDIQYF.

Here the CDR3 reads CASSPRQGGGNTIYF. CDR3 nucleotides: TGTGCCAGCTCACCACGGCAAGGGGGAGGAAACACCATATATTTT. This chain joins TRBV18 and TRBJ1-3, with a weak D call TRBD1 (6 bases). V lost 1 base and J 4 bases, leaving 11 bases between the germline ends. Germline CDR1 is KGHSH and CDR2 is LQKENI. The CDR3 covers 15 residues.

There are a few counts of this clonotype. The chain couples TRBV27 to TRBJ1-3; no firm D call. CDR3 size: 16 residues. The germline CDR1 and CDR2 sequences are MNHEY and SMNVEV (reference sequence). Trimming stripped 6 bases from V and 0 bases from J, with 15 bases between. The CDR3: CASSSPLTDSGNTIYF. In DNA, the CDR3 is TGTGCCAGCAGCTCCCCCCTCACAGACTCTGGAAACACCATATATTTT.

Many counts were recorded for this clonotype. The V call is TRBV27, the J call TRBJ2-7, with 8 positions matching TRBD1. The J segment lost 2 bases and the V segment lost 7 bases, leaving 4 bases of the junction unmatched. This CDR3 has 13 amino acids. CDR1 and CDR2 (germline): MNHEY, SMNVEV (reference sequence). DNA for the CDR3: TGTGCCAGCAAGAGACAGGGGCCCTACGAGCAGTACTTC. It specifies CASKRQGPYEQYF.

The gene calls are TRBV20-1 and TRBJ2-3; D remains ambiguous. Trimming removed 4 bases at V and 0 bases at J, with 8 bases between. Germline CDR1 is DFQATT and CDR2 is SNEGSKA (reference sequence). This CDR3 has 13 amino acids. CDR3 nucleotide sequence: TGCAGTGCTACCCGCTATAGCACAGATACGCAGTATTTT. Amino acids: CSATRYSTDTQYF.

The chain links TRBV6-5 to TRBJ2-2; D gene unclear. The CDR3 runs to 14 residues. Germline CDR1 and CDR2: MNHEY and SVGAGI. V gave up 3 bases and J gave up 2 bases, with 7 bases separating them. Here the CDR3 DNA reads TGTGCCAGCAGTTATACGGGTAACACCGGGGAGCTGTTTTTT. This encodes CASSYTGNTGELFF.

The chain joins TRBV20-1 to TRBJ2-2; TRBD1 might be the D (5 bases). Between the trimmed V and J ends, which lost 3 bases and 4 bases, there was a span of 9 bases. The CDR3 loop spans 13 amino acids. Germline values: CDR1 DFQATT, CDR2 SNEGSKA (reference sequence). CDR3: CSASVGATGELFF. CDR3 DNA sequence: TGCAGTGCTAGTGTAGGGGCCACCGGGGAGCTGTTTTTT.

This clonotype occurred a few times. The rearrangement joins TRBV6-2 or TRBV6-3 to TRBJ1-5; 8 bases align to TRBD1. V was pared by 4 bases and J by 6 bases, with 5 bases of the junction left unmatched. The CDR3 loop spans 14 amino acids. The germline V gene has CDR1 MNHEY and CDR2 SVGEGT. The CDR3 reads CASSWDRSGQPQHF. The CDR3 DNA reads TGTGCCAGCAGTTGGGACAGGTCCGGTCAGCCCCAGCATTTT.